This TCR beta chain was retrieved from a study of blood T cell repertoires in COVID-19. Study information: Sources were T cells, B-cell-depleted T cells, or PBMCs; the material itself was cDNA or gDNA.

This CDR3 region has 16 residues. Germline-derived CDR1 and CDR2 are KGHSH and LQKENI. The V gene end was trimmed by 4 bases and the J gene end by 2 bases; junction bases not matched to a gene: 5. TCRdb keeps only in-frame clones here, not all; method: immunoSEQ multiplex PCR. This table has over 85,000 clones, around 81% appearing once. The receptor's source is a woman between 70 and 85 years old with acute or convalescent COVID-19. The specimen was peripheral blood. The chain recombines TRBV18 with TRBJ1-3; TRBD1 agrees at 10 bases. As DNA, the CDR3 is TGTGCCAGCTCACACTCTGGACAGGGGGCTGGAAACACCATATATTTT. Translating it yields CASSHSGQGAGNTIYF.